These 9 T cell receptor beta chains originate from one sample sequenced in a study of spatial heterogeneity in lung cancer. TCRdb reprocessed the 5' RACE reads with MiXCR, giving one entry per CDR3 protein. Counted here are about 40,000 distinct CDR3 sequences, approximately 5.5% occurring once; the ten biggest clones make up roughly 25%. The time point is: sample taken at primary tumor resection. The sample was PBMCs, taken at surgery. Every receptor here comes from a female donor with early-stage non-small cell lung cancer.

This clonotype was recorded at least ten times. This rearrangement joins TRBV21-1 to TRBJ2-5; TRBD1, the table's D call, was not compared with the DNA. TRBV21-1 is marked as a pseudogene. The CDR3 is 15 amino acids. The CDR3 DNA is TGTGCCAGCAGCAAAGGCGACAGGGCCCAAGAGACCCAGTACTTC. It specifies CASSKGDRAQETQYF.

This clonotype was observed a few times. This chain uses TRBV6-5 with TRBJ1-2; 12 nucleotides agree with TRBD1. Germline V lookup: CDR1 MNHEY, CDR2 SVGAGI. The ends lost 6 bases at V and 6 bases at J; junction bases unmatched: 5. The CDR3 is made up of 14 amino acids. The CDR3 nucleotides read TGTGCCAGCAGCACCGGGACAGGGGGCAATGGCTACACCTTC. Translation: CASSTGTGGNGYTF.

Only a few counts were recorded for this clonotype. The rearrangement joins TRBV4-3 to TRBJ2-2; TRBD2 is a possible D gene (6 bases). The CDR3 contains 13 residues. Per the germline V gene, CDR1 is LGHNA and CDR2 is YSLEER. Trimming took 3 bases from V and 5 from J, leaving 7 bases between them. CDR3 protein: CASSQGLTGELFF. The CDR3 DNA reads TGCGCCAGCAGCCAGGGACTTACCGGGGAGCTGTTTTTT.

This clonotype has a count of ten or more. V gene TRBV18 combines with J gene TRBJ2-7; possibly TRBD1 for D (7 bases). V lost 0 bases, J lost 6 bases, and 15 bases lay in between. Germline assignment: CDR1 KGHSH and CDR2 LQKENI. The CDR3 runs to 15 residues. The CDR3 here is CASSPPTGQGGEQYF. Here the CDR3 DNA reads TGTGCCAGCTCACCACCAACAGGCCAGGGGGGCGAGCAGTACTTC.

This clonotype has a count of ten or more. This chain links TRBV24-1 with TRBJ1-2; D call uncertain. The CDR3 runs 13 residues. From germline, CDR1 is KGHDR and CDR2 SFDVKD. V lost 8 bases and J 8 bases, leaving 17 bases between the germline ends. CDR3 nucleotide sequence: TGTGCCACCAACCCCATCCCGAGCCCGGGCTACACCTTC. As protein: CATNPIPSPGYTF.

This clonotype was recorded at least ten times. The V gene is TRBV12-3 or TRBV12-4, the J gene TRBJ1-2; TRBD1 is a possible D gene (6 bases). The CDR3 runs to 13 residues. Trimming removed 3 bases from V and 5 bases from J, with 10 bases in between. This chain's CDR3 is CASSLRGAYGYTF. As DNA, the CDR3 is TGTGCCAGCAGTTTGCGGGGGGCATATGGCTACACCTTC.

This clonotype was seen repeatedly, ten times or more. This chain connects TRBV24-1 to TRBJ1-2; 11 bases agree with TRBD1. Trimming took 4 bases from V and 7 from J; bases not matched to a gene: 4. CDR1 is KGHDR, CDR2 SFDVKD, per germline. This CDR3 contains 14 residues. The CDR3 nucleotides read TGTGCCACCAGTGAGGACAGGGGGCGTTTTGGCTACACCTTC. This encodes CATSEDRGRFGYTF.

This chain links TRBV12-3 or TRBV12-4 with TRBJ1-5; D gene uncertain. This CDR3 is 13 amino acids long. Trimming took 4 bases from V and 6 from J, leaving 10 bases between them. For the CDR3, the DNA is TGTGCCAGCAGTTCCGGAATACTTCAGCCCCAGCATTTT. Encoded protein: CASSSGILQPQHF.

This clonotype is classed as medium-sized. J is TRBJ1-5 and V is TRBV6-2 or TRBV6-3, with D hard to call. The ends were cut back, 4 bases at V and 4 bases at J, with 8 bases in the middle. CDR1 and CDR2 (germline): MNHEY, SVGEGT. This CDR3 has 13 amino acids. The CDR3 protein is CASSFRMNQPQHF. Here the CDR3 DNA reads TGTGCCAGCAGTTTCCGGATGAATCAGCCCCAGCATTTT.